This T cell receptor beta chain was found in a study of OX40 agonist ivuxolimab in advanced cancers. Study at large: People who had prior anti-PD-1, anti-PD-L1 or anti-CTLA-4 therapy could take part, and roughly 40% had some.

Study-level results: Partly responding patients at 0.1-3.0 mg/kg showed some of the smallest clonal expansion.

As for this clone: The target antigen is unknown.

The assay was immunoSEQ multiplex PCR, and TCRdb's table has in-frame clones only and misses some. The sample gives 35,000 to 40,000 clones, 88% of which show up once; 9.5% to 15% is in the top ten. The V and J ends lost 2 bases and 5 bases, in that order; junction bases with no gene match: 7. The CDR3 consists of 15 residues. CDR1 is MNHEY and CDR2 is SVGAGI in the germline V gene. The specimen comprised CD4+ or CD8+ T cells sorted from blood, sampled in a trial of the OX40 agonist ivuxolimab. The TCR was taken from an adult with an advanced solid tumor such as melanoma, head and neck, liver or kidney cancer. The genes are TRBV6-5 and TRBJ1-2; 8 bases line up with TRBD1. CDR3 sequence (DNA): TGTGCCAGCAGTTACGTAGCAGGGGGCGAGTATGGCTACACCTTC. Translation: CASSYVAGGEYGYTF.